One and the same sample provided the 20 T cell receptor beta chains below, sequenced in a study of T cell clonality in common variable immunodeficiency. TCRdb keeps only in-frame clones here, not all; method: immunoSEQ multiplex PCR. Listed here are tens of thousands of clones without any singletons, the top ten holding about 3.6%. Sequenced input: peripheral blood mononuclear cells. These receptors all come from a person between 18 and 70 years old in good health.

This clone occurred a few times. The sequence runs out 3 residues before the end of the CDR3; the remainder is reconstructed from the germline J gene. This chain links TRBV18 with TRBJ2-1, with a possible D match to TRBD1 (5 bases). The CDR3 has 15 amino acids. V shed 3 bases and J shed 5 bases, with 14 bases lying between them. The V gene's germline CDR1 is KGHSH and CDR2 LQKENI. CDR3 amino acids: CASSPGQIRDNEQFF. The part of the CDR3 DNA that was read is TGTGCCAGCTCACCGGGCCAGATCAGGGACAATGAG.

This clone was counted a few times. From the germline J gene comes the end of the CDR3, since the read stops 3 residues before it. The chain combines TRBV10-2 with TRBJ2-2; 10 positions match TRBD2. This CDR3 comprises 14 residues. The germline gives CDR1 WSHSY, CDR2 SAAADI. J was trimmed by 8 bases and V by 5 bases; bases with no gene match: 5. The DNA read from the CDR3 is TGCGCCAGCAGTTCTCTAGCGGGGGCTGGGGAG. Residues: CASSSLAGAGE. In full, the CDR3 reads CASSSLAGAGELFF.

This clone has a handful of counts. CDR3 DNA (partial): TGTGCCAGCAGCCCCCGGACTAGAGGGAACAATGAC. It translates to CASSPRTRGNND. The CDR3 as a whole reads CASSPRTRGNNDYTF. The chain couples TRBV7-2 to TRBJ1-2, with unresolved D. Coverage ceases 3 residues before the CDR3 finishes, and the germline J gene fills in the end. The CDR3 spans 15 residues. Germline CDR1 SGHTA, CDR2 FQGNSA.

This clone showed up many times. The CDR3 goes on 3 residues after the read ends, and that part is filled in from the germline J gene. This chain joins TRBV5-4 and TRBJ2-7, with 9 bases identical to TRBD1. The V gene's germline CDR1 is SGHNT and CDR2 YYREEE (reference sequence). The junction had 11 bases not matched to a gene; V was cut back by 5 bases and J by 2 bases. CDR3 length: 16 amino acids. CDR3 sequence: CASRFIGQGMTYEQYF. The CDR3 bases that were read are TGTGCCAGCAGGTTCATCGGACAGGGGATGACCTACGAG.

This clone was detected many times. CDR3 loop: CAWRAGLWFRDYTF. The CDR3 bases that were read are TGTGCCTGGAGGGCAGGGTTATGGTTCCGGGAC. The chain recombines TRBV30 with TRBJ1-2; perhaps TRBD1 as D (5 bases). The CDR3 is cut off 3 residues early in the read; its end comes from the germline J gene. This CDR3 region has 14 residues. The germline V gene encodes CDR1 GTSNPN and CDR2 SVGIG (reference sequence).

At least ten counts were recorded for this clone. The CDR3 bases that were read are TGTGCCAGCACCGCAGGTGTGGGCTACGAG. This sequence encodes CASTAGVGYE. The full-length CDR3 reads as CASTAGVGYEQYF. The rearrangement uses TRBV2 and TRBJ2-7; D remains ambiguous. The read stops 3 residues short of the end of the CDR3; the missing end is completed from the germline J gene. The V end was cut by 7 bases, the J end by 3 bases, with 13 bases between. The CDR3 length is 13 residues. The germline V gene encodes CDR1 SNHLY and CDR2 FYNNEI.

The table lists this clone with many counts. The read gets to within 3 residues of the CDR3 end, and the germline J gene fills in the rest. The chain uses TRBV19 and TRBJ2-7, with D tentatively TRBD2 (5 bases). Germline V gene data show CDR1 as LNHDA and CDR2 as SQIVND (reference sequence). CDR3 size: 14 residues. V gave up 10 bases and J gave up 2 bases, with 18 bases separating them. Partial CDR3 DNA: TGTGCCACCCAGGCGGGTCAGAGAGCCTACGAG. Its translation: CATQAGQRAYE. The whole CDR3 protein reads CATQAGQRAYEQYF.

This clone was counted a few times. The CDR3: CASQEWYQETQYF. The CDR3 DNA, read in part, is TGTGCCAGCCAGGAGTGGTATCAAGAGACC. The gene calls are TRBV5-6 and TRBJ2-5; D remains unclear. Sequencing ends 3 residues short of the CDR3 end; the germline J gene provides the rest. Trimming cost V 7 bases and J 2 bases, with 12 bases left between them. Germline CDR1 and CDR2: SGHDT and YYEEEE. The CDR3 length is 13 residues.

In its sample, this clone was seen many times. The observed sequence ends 3 residues before the CDR3 terminus, with the missing tail filled in from the germline J gene. The chain links TRBV10-1 to TRBJ2-5, with D possibly matching TRBD2 (6 bases). Germline V lookup: CDR1 WNHNN, CDR2 SYGVQD (reference sequence). CDR3 length equals 13 residues. The V gene lost 3 bases and the J gene lost 5 bases, with 10 bases spanning the gap. CDR3 in amino acids: CASSDSGSETQYF. The sequenced part of the CDR3 DNA is TGCGCCAGCAGTGATAGCGGTTCTGAGACC.

In this sample, this clone turned up a few times. The CDR3 end is not reached by the read, which stops 3 residues before it; the germline J gene fills it in. V usage is TRBV18 and J usage is TRBJ2-3, with D perhaps TRBD1 (5 bases). The CDR3 loop spans 14 amino acids. Germline assignment: CDR1 KGHSH and CDR2 LQKENI. This chain's CDR3 is CASSPPGAEETQYF. The DNA read from the CDR3 is TGTGCCAGCTCACCGCCTGGGGCAGAAGAGACG. Full variable domain (remainder filled in from reference TRBV18 and TRBJ2-3): NAGVMQNPRHLVRRRGQEARLRCSPMKGHSHVYWYRQLPEEGLKFMVYLQKENIIDESGMPKERFSAEFPKEGPSILRIQQVVRGDSAAYFCASSPPGAEETQYFGPGTRLTVL.

This clone was counted a few times. The read terminates 3 residues ahead of where the CDR3 ends, so the germline J gene completes it. This chain connects TRBV23-1 to TRBJ1-2; TRBD1 matches at 8 bases. TRBV23-1 is recorded as an ORF, its role being uncertain. This CDR3 is built from 15 residues. The sequenced part of the CDR3 DNA is TGCGCCAGCAGCCCCAATCGGACAGGGTCCTACGAC. Translated: CASSPNRTGSYD. The CDR3 in its entirety is CASSPNRTGSYDYTF.

This clone occurred many times. The read gets to within 3 residues of the CDR3 end, and the germline J gene fills in the rest. This chain connects TRBV5-1 to TRBJ2-4, with TRBD1 matching 7 bases. CDR1 SGHRS and CDR2 YFSETQ come from the germline V gene. The CDR3 spans 15 residues. V trimming: 4 bases; J trimming: 8 bases; junction bases outside the gene matches: 12. CDR3 sequence reads: CASSPGWTGFDIQYF. CDR3 DNA, as far as it was read: TGCGCCAGCAGCCCGGGGTGGACAGGATTCGACATT.

In this sample, this clone turned up many times. The CDR3 end is not reached by the read, which stops 3 residues before it; the germline J gene fills it in. The chain has TRBV20-1 and TRBJ2-2; 7 bases fit TRBD2. Germline V gene lookup returns CDR1 DFQATT and CDR2 SNEGSKA (reference sequence). Trimming cost V 1 base and J 4 bases; bases outside gene matches: 9. CDR3 length equals 16 residues. The CDR3: CSARARTRSATGELFF. CDR3 DNA (partial): TGCAGTGCTAGAGCGAGGACTAGGAGTGCCACCGGGGAG.

This clone was recorded many times. The junction and the germline gene differ at one end; a read error may be behind it. The observed sequence ends 3 residues before the CDR3 terminus, with the missing tail filled in from the germline J gene. The chain couples TRBV7-7 to TRBJ2-5; 9 positions agree with TRBD1. The CDR3 runs 16 residues. CDR1 SSHAT and CDR2 FNYEAQ come from the germline V gene (reference sequence). The CDR3 DNA, read in part, is TGTGCTAGCAGCTCTAGTGGGACAGGGATGAGGGAGACC. Encoded protein: CASSSSGTGMRET. The entire CDR3 sequence reads CASSSSGTGMRETQYF.

This clone was seen repeatedly, ten times or more. The read stops 3 residues short of the end of the CDR3; the missing end is completed from the germline J gene. The V and J genes are TRBV7-9 and TRBJ2-7; 7 bases are shared with TRBD1. CDR1 SEHNR and CDR2 FQNEAQ come from the germline V gene (reference sequence). Trimming cost V 3 bases and J 3 bases; bases outside gene matches: 8. The CDR3 runs to 15 residues. The CDR3 is CASSFNQGDVYEQYF. The CDR3 DNA, read in part, is TGTGCCAGCAGCTTCAATCAGGGGGATGTCTACGAG.

As to this clone: With the read ending 3 residues before the CDR3 end, the germline J gene is used to fill in that end. The gene calls are TRBV30 and TRBJ1-5, with TRBD1 matching 8 bases. This CDR3 contains 16 residues. Germline V CDR1 and CDR2: GTSNPN, SVGIG (reference sequence). V trimming: 5 bases; J trimming: 2 bases; junction bases outside the gene matches: 11. CDR3: CAWDRGSWQGNQPQHF. The sequenced part of the CDR3 DNA is TGTGCCTGGGACAGGGGATCGTGGCAGGGCAATCAGCCC.

This clone was detected only a few times. The observed sequence ends 3 residues before the CDR3 terminus, with the missing tail filled in from the germline J gene. The gene calls are TRBV2 and TRBJ1-4; D is uncertain. Germline assignment: CDR1 SNHLY and CDR2 FYNNEI. The CDR3 is 12 amino acids. V was clipped by 8 bases and J by 5 bases, with 9 bases between them. The CDR3 spells CASGQLNEKLFF. The sequenced part of the CDR3 DNA is TGTGCCAGCGGGCAGCTAAATGAAAAA.

A word on this clone: The read comes to an end 3 residues before the CDR3 does, leaving the germline J gene to fill in the end. The chain recombines TRBV7-9 with TRBJ2-2; D unclear. Germline V gives CDR1 SEHNR, CDR2 FQNEAQ (reference sequence). The CDR3 runs 12 residues. The covered CDR3 bases are TGTGCCAGCAGGGCTACTAATGAAAAG. Encoded protein: CASRATNEK. The whole CDR3 is CASRATNEKLFF.

At least ten counts were recorded for this clone. The read halts 3 residues ahead of the CDR3 end, with the missing end drawn from the germline J gene. The chain has TRBV5-6 and TRBJ2-5; D uncertain. The CDR3 contains 13 residues. V lost 2 bases to trimming and J lost 5 bases, with 10 bases between them. Germline V lookup: CDR1 SGHDT, CDR2 YYEEEE. This chain's CDR3 is CASSLRQTETQYF. The sequenced CDR3 bases are TGTGCCAGCAGCTTACGACAAACCGAGACC.

This clone turned up a few times. The read ends 3 residues shy of where the CDR3 ends; the end is completed using the germline J gene. The chain carries TRBV11-2 and TRBJ2-7, with a tentative D call TRBD1 (5 bases). Germline values: CDR1 SGHAT, CDR2 FQNNGV. The CDR3 has 15 amino acids. V dropped 6 bases and J dropped 0 bases, with 15 bases sitting between them. The covered CDR3 bases are TGTGCCAGCAGGACAGTCACAGGTTACTCCTACGAG. It specifies CASRTVTGYSYE. The whole CDR3 protein reads CASRTVTGYSYEQYF.